These 5 T cell receptor beta chains originate from one sample sequenced in a study of response to subunit inactivated influenza vaccine. Using its own MiXCR run on the RT-PCR reads, TCRdb lists one record per CDR3 protein. The sample lists some 600,000 distinct CDR3 sequences; around 15% were seen once. Sample: PBMCs from blood, taken about 14 days before vaccination. The receptors stem from a man aged 45 to 65 who received an inactivated influenza vaccine.

The chain couples TRBV6-1 to TRBJ2-3; D remains unclear. Trimming left V 6 bases short and J 4 bases short, with 11 bases between. The CDR3 covers 13 residues. The germline V gene has CDR1 MNHNS and CDR2 SASEGT. The CDR3 bases are TGTGCCAGCAGCTCCTGGACGGCAGATACGCAGTATTTT. Protein: CASSSWTADTQYF.

V is TRBV25-1 and J is TRBJ2-7, with D hard to call. Germline V gene lookup returns CDR1 MGHDK and CDR2 SYGVNS. The CDR3 runs 13 residues. Trimming took 2 bases from V and 5 from J, leaving 10 bases between them. The CDR3 DNA sequence: TGTGCCAGCAGTGAACCGGGCCGAGACGAGCAGTACTTC. Its protein product is CASSEPGRDEQYF.

This clonotype was picked up a small number of times. The chain uses TRBV12-3 or TRBV12-4 and TRBJ2-4; a weak D match, TRBD1 (6 bases). This CDR3 has 14 amino acids. Trimming took 5 bases from V and 6 from J, leaving 14 bases between them. In DNA form, the CDR3 reads TGTGCCAGCAGTGTTGGACAGAGAACAAACATTCAGTACTTC. Translated: CASSVGQRTNIQYF.

This clonotype was seen many times. The rearrangement uses TRBV3-1 and TRBJ1-2; maybe TRBD1 (5 bases). Looked up from germline, CDR1 is LGHDT and CDR2 is YNNKEL (reference sequence). This CDR3 is built from 16 residues. Trimming cost V 1 base and J 4 bases, with 16 bases left between them. CDR3 region: CASSQGTPGRGYGYTF. CDR3 sequence (DNA): TGTGCCAGCAGCCAAGGGACTCCGGGACGCGGCTATGGCTACACCTTC.

J is TRBJ2-5 and V is TRBV4-2; a possible D gene is TRBD2 (6 bases). The CDR3 totals 17 residues. Germline V gives CDR1 LGHNA, CDR2 YNFKEQ. Trimming removed 5 bases at V and 0 bases at J, with 19 bases between. As DNA, the CDR3 is TGTGCCAGCAGCTCCGGTGGAGGGCCGGCATACCAAGAGACCCAGTACTTC. This translates into CASSSGGGPAYQETQYF.